Following are 5 T cell receptor beta chains from one sample sequenced in a study of blood T cell repertoires in COVID-19. The data were produced by immunoSEQ multiplex PCR, yet TCRdb's version contains in-frame clones alone and is incomplete. The sample lists 110,000 to 150,000 clones; around nine tenths were seen once. Sequenced: peripheral blood. These receptors originate from a woman aged 45-59 years with acute or convalescent COVID-19.

J is TRBJ1-4 and V is TRBV5-1, with TRBD1 matching 7 bases. Unmatched junction bases numbered 12, after V lost 3 bases and J lost 7 bases. The germline V gene encodes CDR1 SGHRS and CDR2 YFSETQ. This CDR3 spans 16 amino acids. The CDR3 is CASSSKGGSNREKLFF. DNA for the CDR3: TGCGCCAGCAGCTCCAAAGGGGGCAGTAACCGTGAAAAACTGTTTTTT.

This rearrangement joins TRBV11-2 to TRBJ2-2; D might be TRBD1 (5 bases). This CDR3 region has 14 residues. The germline CDR1 and CDR2 sequences are SGHAT and FQNNGV. V was clipped by 6 bases and J by 1 base, with 9 bases between them. CDR3 region: CASRQTGNTGELFF. DNA of the CDR3: TGTGCCAGCAGACAAACAGGGAACACCGGGGAGCTGTTTTTT.

This clone was counted only a few times. The rearrangement links TRBV21-1 to TRBJ2-7; TRBD2, the table's D call, lacks a check against the DNA. TRBV21-1 is tagged as a pseudogene. There are 17 residues in the CDR3. The DNA of the CDR3 is TGTGCCAGCAGCAATAGCGCGAGCACTCGGCGCGTCCACGAGCAGTACTTC. Amino acids: CASSNSASTRRVHEQYF.

This chain uses TRBV27 with TRBJ2-1; TRBD2 matches at 11 bases. Germline assignment: CDR1 MNHEY and CDR2 SMNVEV (reference sequence). Trimming cost V 3 bases and J 7 bases; bases outside gene matches: 5. The CDR3 extends over 15 amino acids. The CDR3 is CASSLGLAGGNEQFF. CDR3 DNA sequence: TGTGCCAGCAGTTTGGGCCTAGCGGGGGGAAATGAGCAGTTCTTC.

The rearrangement links TRBV28 to TRBJ1-5, with TRBD1 matching over 7 bases. V was pared by 2 bases and J by 5 bases, with 3 bases of the junction left unmatched. From germline, CDR1 is MDHEN and CDR2 SYDVKM. This CDR3 is 14 amino acids long. The CDR3 bases are TGTGCCAGCAGTTTAAGGACAGGCTATCAGCCCCAGCATTTT. Translating gives CASSLRTGYQPQHF.